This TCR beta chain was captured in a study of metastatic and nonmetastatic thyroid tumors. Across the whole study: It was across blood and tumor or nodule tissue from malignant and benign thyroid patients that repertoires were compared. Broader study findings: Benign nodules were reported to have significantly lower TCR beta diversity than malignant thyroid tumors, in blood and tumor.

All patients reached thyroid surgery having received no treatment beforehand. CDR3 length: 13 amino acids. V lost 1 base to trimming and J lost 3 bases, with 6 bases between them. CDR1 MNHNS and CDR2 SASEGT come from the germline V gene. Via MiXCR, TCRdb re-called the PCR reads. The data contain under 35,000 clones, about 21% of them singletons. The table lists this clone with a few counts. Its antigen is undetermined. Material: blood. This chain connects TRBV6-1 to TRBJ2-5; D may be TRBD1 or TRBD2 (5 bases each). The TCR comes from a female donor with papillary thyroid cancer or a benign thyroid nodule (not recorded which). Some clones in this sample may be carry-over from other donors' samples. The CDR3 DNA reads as TGTGCCAGCAGTGAAGGGGGGAAAGAGACCCAGTACTTC. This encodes CASSEGGKETQYF.